The subject of this entry is one T cell receptor (beta chain). Its antigen remains undetermined. One base away there is no much larger clone; base qualities are not given. This sample stems from a study of T cell changes during pregnancy in multiple sclerosis (dated by TCRdb to about 2019). In terms of the full investigation: The study looked at changes in the T cell repertoire across pregnancy in women with multiple sclerosis.

Sequences SGDLS (CDR1) and YYNGEE (CDR2) are obtained from the germline V gene. The CDR3 measures 13 amino acids from cysteine to phenylalanine. Here the CDR3 DNA is all that survives: 39 bases in frame from base 1. V is shortened by 0 bases, J by 9 bases, and the region joining them spans 10 bases. To prepare the library, the immunoSEQ multiplex PCR assay was applied. TCRdb's version of the immuneACCESS table is confined to in-frame rearrangements and falls short of the full clone set. An unresolved V gene accounts for under half of the shortfall where checked; the remainder is of unknown origin. The sample data list about 40,000 clones, and around 94% of these were observed just once. Less than 0.9% of the sample rests with the top ten.

This receptor was identified in a female donor with multiple sclerosis, enrolled in a pregnancy study. The sequencing here drew on CD4+ T cells from peripheral blood mononuclear cells, taken before pregnancy. The chain links TRBV9 with TRBJ2-1, with no confidently assigned D gene. The DNA is TGTGCCAGCAGCGTAGAACTTATCACTGAGCAGTTCTTC. Its coded protein is CASSVELITEQFF.